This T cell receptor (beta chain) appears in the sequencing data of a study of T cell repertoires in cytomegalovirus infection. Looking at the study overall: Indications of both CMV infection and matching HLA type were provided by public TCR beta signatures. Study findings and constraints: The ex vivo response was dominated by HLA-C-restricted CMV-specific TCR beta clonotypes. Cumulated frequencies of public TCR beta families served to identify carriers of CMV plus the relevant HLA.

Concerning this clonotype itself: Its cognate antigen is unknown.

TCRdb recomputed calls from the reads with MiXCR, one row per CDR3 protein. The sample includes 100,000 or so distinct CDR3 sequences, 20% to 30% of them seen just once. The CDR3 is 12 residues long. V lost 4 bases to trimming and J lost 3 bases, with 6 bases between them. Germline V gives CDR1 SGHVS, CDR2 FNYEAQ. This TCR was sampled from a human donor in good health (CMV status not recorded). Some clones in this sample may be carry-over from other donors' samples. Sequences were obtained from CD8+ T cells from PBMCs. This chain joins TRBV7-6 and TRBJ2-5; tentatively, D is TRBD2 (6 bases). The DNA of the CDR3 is TGTGCCAGCAGCTCGGGGGAAGAGACCCAGTACTTC. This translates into CASSSGEETQYF.